This T cell receptor beta chain was identified in a study of blood T cell repertoires in COVID-19. Across the study: Spain, Italy and the United States supplied samples that represented acute and convalescent COVID-19.

V was pared by 0 bases and J by 0 bases, with 9 bases between. The CDR3 totals 15 residues. Germline V CDR1 and CDR2: SGHRS, YFSETQ. Original processing methods: Estimates of nucleated cell counts were drawn from the amplification of reference gene primers. Some clones are missing from TCRdb's copy, which holds only in-frame ones; the method was immunoSEQ multiplex PCR. That table is the source of V, J and clone size, and D and trimming were worked out from the DNA. The data contain approximately 300,000 clones, 80% to 95% of them singletons. Residents of 24 US areas, aged about 18 to 89 years, made up the participants. Cohorts were assigned according to the clinical history that participants reported.

This TCR derives from a woman aged 25 to 39 who had recovered from COVID-19. Input material: PBMCs or T cells enriched from blood (not recorded which). The rearrangement joins TRBV5-1 to TRBJ1-1, with a tentative D call TRBD1 (6 bases). CDR3 coding DNA: TGCGCCAGCAGCTTGGGTGGACAGATGAACACTGAAGCTTTCTTT. It translates to CASSLGGQMNTEAFF.